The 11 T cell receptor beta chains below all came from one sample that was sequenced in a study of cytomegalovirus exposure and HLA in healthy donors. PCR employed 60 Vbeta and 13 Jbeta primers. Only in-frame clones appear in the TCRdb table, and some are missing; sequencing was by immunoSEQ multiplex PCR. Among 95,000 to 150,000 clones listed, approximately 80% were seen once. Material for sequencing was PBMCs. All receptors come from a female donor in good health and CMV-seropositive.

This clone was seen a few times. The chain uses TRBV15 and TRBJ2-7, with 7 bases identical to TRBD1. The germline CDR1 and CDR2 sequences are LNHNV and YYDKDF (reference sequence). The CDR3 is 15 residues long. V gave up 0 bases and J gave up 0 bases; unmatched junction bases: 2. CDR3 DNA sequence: TGTGCCACCAGCAGAGACCGGACAGGCTCCTACGAGCAGTACTTC. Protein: CATSRDRTGSYEQYF. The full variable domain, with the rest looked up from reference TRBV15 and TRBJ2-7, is DAMVIQNPRYQVTQFGKPVTLSCSQTLNHNVMYWYQQKSSQAPKLLFHYYDKDFNNEADTPDNFQSRRPNTSFCFLDIRSPGLGDTAMYLCATSRDRTGSYEQYFGPGTRLTVT.

CDR3 loop: CAWSDTGEQFF. In DNA, the CDR3 is TGTGCCTGGAGTGATACGGGTGAGCAGTTCTTC. The rearrangement uses TRBV30 and TRBJ2-1; D remains unclear. V was clipped by 1 base and J by 9 bases, with 7 bases between them. The CDR3 length is 11 residues. CDR1 is GTSNPN and CDR2 is SVGIG in the germline V gene (reference sequence).

The CDR3 sequence: CASSLNGGQGGETQYF. For the CDR3, the DNA is TGTGCCAGCAGCTTAAACGGCGGGCAGGGGGGAGAGACCCAGTACTTC. The chain couples TRBV7-3 to TRBJ2-5, with D perhaps matching TRBD1 (7 bases). With 1 base removed from V and 4 bases from J, the gap between germline ends came to 16 bases. This CDR3 comprises 16 residues. Germline V gives CDR1 SGHTA, CDR2 FQGTGA.

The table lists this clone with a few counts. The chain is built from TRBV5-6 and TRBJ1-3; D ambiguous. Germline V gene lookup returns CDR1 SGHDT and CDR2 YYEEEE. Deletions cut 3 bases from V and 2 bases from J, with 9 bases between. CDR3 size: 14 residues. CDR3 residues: CASSWGVAGNTIYF. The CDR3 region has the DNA TGTGCCAGCAGCTGGGGAGTAGCTGGAAACACCATATATTTT.

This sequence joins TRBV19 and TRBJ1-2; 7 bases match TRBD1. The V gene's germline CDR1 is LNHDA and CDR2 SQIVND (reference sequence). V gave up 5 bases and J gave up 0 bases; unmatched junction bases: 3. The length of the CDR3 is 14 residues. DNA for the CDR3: TGTGCCAGTAGTTGGGACAGAGCTAACTATGGCTACACCTTC. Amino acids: CASSWDRANYGYTF.

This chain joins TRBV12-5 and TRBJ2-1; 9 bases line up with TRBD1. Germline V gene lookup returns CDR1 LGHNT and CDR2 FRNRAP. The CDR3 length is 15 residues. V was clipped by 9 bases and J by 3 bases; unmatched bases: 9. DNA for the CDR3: TGTGCTAGCTCCCTGGGACAGGGAAACTACAATGAGCAGTTCTTC. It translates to CASSLGQGNYNEQFF. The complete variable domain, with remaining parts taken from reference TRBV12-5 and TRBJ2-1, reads DARVTQTPRHKVTEMGQEVTMRCQPILGHNTVFWYRQTMMQGLELLAYFRNRAPLDDSGMPKDRFSAEMPDATLATLKIQPSEPRDSAVYFCASSLGQGNYNEQFFGPGTRLTVL.

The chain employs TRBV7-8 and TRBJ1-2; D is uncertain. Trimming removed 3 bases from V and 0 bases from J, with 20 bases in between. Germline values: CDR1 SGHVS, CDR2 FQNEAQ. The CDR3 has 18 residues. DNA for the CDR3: TGTGCCAGCAGCTTTTTAGCTAGCTTCGAAGTAGCTAACTATGGCTACACCTTC. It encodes CASSFLASFEVANYGYTF.

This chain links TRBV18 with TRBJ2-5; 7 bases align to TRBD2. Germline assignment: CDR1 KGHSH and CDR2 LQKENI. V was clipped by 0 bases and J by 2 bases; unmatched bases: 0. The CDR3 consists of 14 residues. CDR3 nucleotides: TGTGCCAGCTCACCACCGCGGGGGCAAGAGACCCAGTACTTC. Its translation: CASSPPRGQETQYF.

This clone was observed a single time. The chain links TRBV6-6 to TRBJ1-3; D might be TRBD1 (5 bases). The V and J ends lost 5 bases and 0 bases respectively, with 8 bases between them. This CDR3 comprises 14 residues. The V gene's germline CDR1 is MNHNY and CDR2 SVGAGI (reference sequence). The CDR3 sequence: CASSDRVSGNTIYF. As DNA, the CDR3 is TGTGCCAGCAGTGACAGAGTCTCTGGAAACACCATATATTTT.

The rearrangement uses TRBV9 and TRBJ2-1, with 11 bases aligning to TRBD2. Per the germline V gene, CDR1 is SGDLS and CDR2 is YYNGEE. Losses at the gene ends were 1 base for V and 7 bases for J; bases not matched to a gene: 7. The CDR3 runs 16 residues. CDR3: CASSVTASGGKNEQFF. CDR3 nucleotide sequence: TGTGCCAGCAGCGTAACCGCTAGCGGGGGGAAAAATGAGCAGTTCTTC.

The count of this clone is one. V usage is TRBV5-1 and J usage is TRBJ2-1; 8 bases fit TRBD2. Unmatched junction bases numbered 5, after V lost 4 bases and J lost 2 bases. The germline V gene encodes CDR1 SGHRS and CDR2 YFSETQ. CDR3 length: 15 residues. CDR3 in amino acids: CASSQGTSTYNEQFF. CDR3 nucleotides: TGCGCCAGCAGCCAAGGGACTAGTACCTACAATGAGCAGTTCTTC.